The next 28 T cell receptor beta chains were all read from a single sample in a study of read filtering for tumor transcriptome and immune sequencing. The library was built from roughly 400 ng RNA with molecular barcoded adaptors for alpha/delta and beta/gamma chains. TCRdb analysed the reads with MiXCR anew, one entry per CDR3 protein. This repertoire shows tens of thousands of distinct CDR3 sequences, about an eighth found once; its top ten account for approximately 15%. The sample was a population of CD138-negative cells sorted from bone marrow. Source of these receptors: a donor at least 40 years old with multiple myeloma.

For this clonotype: This may be a read error: a much more frequent sequence differs by one nucleotide. The rearrangement links TRBV7-9 to TRBJ2-1; possibly TRBD1 for D (6 bases). The CDR3 runs to 13 residues. Germline loops: CDR1 SEHNR, CDR2 FQNEAQ (reference sequence). Trimming pared 7 bases from V and 5 bases from J, leaving 12 bases between. The CDR3 reads CASNNGTHNEQFF. CDR3 DNA sequence: TGTGCCAGCAACAACGGGACACACAATGAGCAGTTCTTC.

This clonotype has ten or more counts. The V call is TRBV4-3, the J call TRBJ2-3; D ambiguous. The CDR3 has 14 residues. Germline loops: CDR1 LGHNA, CDR2 YSLEER. V lost 4 bases to trimming and J lost 0 bases, with 8 bases between them. CDR3 in DNA: TGCGCCAGCAGCCTCGGCCCTAGCACAGATACGCAGTATTTT. The encoded protein is CASSLGPSTDTQYF.

This clonotype showed up many times. This rearrangement joins TRBV4-3 to TRBJ1-4; possibly TRBD1 for D (6 bases). Germline CDR1 LGHNA, CDR2 YSLEER. CDR3 length: 16 residues. Trimming shortened V by 3 bases and J by 5 bases, and 16 bases separated the two germline ends. CDR3 in amino acids: CASSQGAGASNEKLFF. The CDR3 nucleotides are TGCGCCAGCAGCCAGGGGGCGGGGGCTTCGAATGAAAAACTGTTTTTT.

There are many counts of this clonotype. This may be a read error: a much more frequent sequence differs by one nucleotide. The chain joins TRBV9 to TRBJ2-1, with a possible D match to TRBD1 (5 bases). Trimming left V 5 bases short and J 3 bases short, with 15 bases between. Germline V gene sequence: CDR1 SGDLS, CDR2 YYNGEE. CDR3 size: 15 residues. This CDR3 is CASSKRAGFYNEQFF. In nucleotides, the CDR3 is TGTGCCAGCAGTAAACGGGCAGGGTTCTACAATGAGCAGTTCTTC.

Details on this clonotype: A single base separates this from a much larger clone, so it may be a read error. CDR3 amino acids: CACSLSFDSYNEQFF. In nucleotides, the CDR3 is TGTGCCTGCAGCTTATCCTTCGATTCCTACAATGAGCAGTTCTTC. The chain links TRBV7-9 to TRBJ2-1, with D unclear. Germline CDR1 and CDR2: SEHNR and FQNEAQ (reference sequence). The CDR3 consists of 15 residues.

This clonotype was found many times. The chain uses TRBV30 and TRBJ2-7, with D possibly matching TRBD2 (6 bases). The CDR3 length is 14 residues. Germline V gene data show CDR1 as GTSNPN and CDR2 as SVGIG (reference sequence). The V end was cut by 0 bases, the J end by 3 bases, with 12 bases between. As DNA, the CDR3 is TGTGCCTGGAGTGTTGGCGGGGTCCACTACGAGCAGTACTTC. Amino acid sequence: CAWSVGGVHYEQYF.

The sample holds many counts of this clonotype. The V call is TRBV7-2, the J call TRBJ2-1; D tentatively fits TRBD1 or TRBD2 (5 bases each). Trimming pared 2 bases from V and 9 bases from J, leaving 14 bases between. This CDR3 has 14 amino acids. CDR1 and CDR2 from the germline V gene are SGHTA and FQGNSA. The CDR3 sequence is CASSLTQGRSEQFF. DNA of the CDR3: TGTGCCAGCAGCTTAACGCAGGGACGGAGTGAGCAGTTCTTC.

The sample holds many counts of this clonotype. The gene calls are TRBV29-1 and TRBJ2-7, with 12 bases matching TRBD2. CDR3 length: 15 residues. The V segment lost 4 bases and the J segment 0 bases; nucleotides outside the gene matches: 4. Per germline, CDR1 SQVTM and CDR2 ANQGSEA. The CDR3 region has the DNA TGCAGCGTTGTACCGACTAGCGGGAGCTCCTACGAGCAGTACTTC. As protein: CSVVPTSGSSYEQYF.

This clonotype was detected ten times or more. This rearrangement joins TRBV20-1 to TRBJ2-5; the D gene could be TRBD1 or TRBD2 (5 bases each). CDR3 length equals 16 residues. The germline CDR1 and CDR2 sequences are DFQATT and SNEGSKA (reference sequence). Trimming removed 3 bases from V and 4 bases from J, with 21 bases in between. The CDR3, as DNA: TGCAGTGCTAGCCAACCGCCGGGACCCACCTCAGAGACCCAGTACTTC. Translating it yields CSASQPPGPTSETQYF.

This clonotype came up many times. The chain has TRBV20-1 and TRBJ2-1; no clear D gene. Germline lookup yields CDR1 DFQATT and CDR2 SNEGSKA (reference sequence). This CDR3 is 18 amino acids long. The V gene lost 0 bases and the J gene lost 7 bases, with 25 bases spanning the gap. The DNA of the CDR3 is TGCAGTGCTAGAGAATGGACGACTGTTAGTGTTCGTTATAATGAGCAGTTCTTC. Its protein product is CSAREWTTVSVRYNEQFF.

In its sample, this clonotype was seen many times. Mismatch with germline at one junction end may stem from a read error. The chain is built from TRBV7-7 and TRBJ2-2, with 8 bases that match TRBD1. Germline values: CDR1 SSHAT, CDR2 FNYEAQ (reference sequence). The CDR3 length is 16 residues. CDR3 DNA sequence: TGTGCTAGCAGCCGCGGACAGGGAACAGGTAGCGGGGAGCTGTTTTTT. Translating it yields CASSRGQGTGSGELFF.

This clonotype was counted a few times. Given a much more abundant clone one base away, this may be a read error. J is TRBJ2-2 and V is TRBV9; TRBD1 agrees at 8 bases. The CDR3 length is 14 residues. Germline loops: CDR1 SGDLS, CDR2 YYNGEE. The V gene end was trimmed by 4 bases and the J gene end by 9 bases; junction bases not matched to a gene: 8. The CDR3 region is CASSPRGRSWELFF. CDR3 DNA sequence: TGTGCCAGCAGCCCCAGGGGGCGGTCTTGGGAGCTGTTTTTT.

In this sample, this clonotype turned up many times. The chain recombines TRBV5-4 with TRBJ1-5; D ambiguous. The CDR3 contains 14 residues. Trimming cost V 0 bases and J 0 bases, with 4 bases left between them. Germline CDR1 SGHNT, CDR2 YYREEE (reference sequence). The CDR3 DNA follows: TGTGCCAGCAGCTTGGGAGGTAGCAATCAGCCCCAGCATTTT. Amino acids: CASSLGGSNQPQHF.

This clonotype is medium-sized in the sample. The rearrangement links TRBV11-2 to TRBJ2-1; D uncertain. V was trimmed by 1 base and J by 5 bases, leaving 6 bases between them. The CDR3 has 13 amino acids. Germline V gives CDR1 SGHAT, CDR2 FQNNGV. In DNA form, the CDR3 reads TGTGCCAGCAGCTTAGGGCGGAACAATGAGCAGTTCTTC. It is translated as CASSLGRNNEQFF.

About this clonotype: Likely a read error: the CDR3 ends without its conserved phenylalanine or tryptophan. No DNA is shown, since the ends of the CDR3 on it are uncertain; the CDR3 is the one TCRdb lists. The V and J genes are TRBV4-3 and TRBJ2-1; TRBD1 is taken as the D call from the table, unchecked against the DNA. CDR1 and CDR2 (germline): LGHNA, YSLEER. Ends included, the CDR3 has 13 residues. The CDR3 region is CASSKNWGDEHFI.

This clonotype was picked up many times. V and J are TRBV3-1 and TRBJ2-1, with 9 positions matching TRBD1. The ends lost 1 base at V and 6 bases at J; junction bases unmatched: 7. The CDR3 is 16 residues long. Germline V lookup: CDR1 LGHDT, CDR2 YNNKEL (reference sequence). CDR3 loop: CASSQARTGVGNEQFF. CDR3 in DNA: TGTGCCAGCAGCCAAGCCCGGACAGGGGTGGGCAATGAGCAGTTCTTC.

This chain uses TRBV7-2 with TRBJ2-7, with 8 bases aligning to TRBD1. V shed 3 bases, J shed 1 base, and the junction held 5 bases outside the gene matches. CDR3 length equals 15 residues. Germline V CDR1 and CDR2: SGHTA, FQGNSA. This chain's CDR3 is CASSFRGQESYEQYF. The DNA of the CDR3 is TGTGCCAGCAGCTTCAGGGGACAGGAGTCCTACGAGCAGTACTTC.

This CDR3 is CATSTRGVNTGELFF. Here the CDR3 DNA reads TGTGCCACCAGCACCCGTGGGGTGAACACCGGGGAGCTGTTTTTT. The chain carries TRBV15 and TRBJ2-2, with D unclear. This CDR3 comprises 15 residues. V dropped 4 bases and J dropped 1 base, with 10 bases sitting between them. Germline loops: CDR1 LNHNV, CDR2 YYDKDF (reference sequence).

This clonotype came up many times. The rearrangement joins TRBV5-1 to TRBJ2-2; 11 nucleotides match TRBD2. In germline, CDR1 is SGHRS, CDR2 YFSETQ. Losses at the gene ends were 4 bases for V and 5 bases for J; bases not matched to a gene: 7. The CDR3 extends over 16 amino acids. CDR3: CASSKGLAVGTGELFF. As DNA, the CDR3 is TGCGCCAGCAGCAAGGGACTAGCGGTAGGAACCGGGGAGCTGTTTTTT.

In this sample, this clonotype turned up many times. The gene calls are TRBV7-9 and TRBJ2-5; TRBD2 matches 9 bases. This CDR3 spans 13 amino acids. Germline V gives CDR1 SEHNR, CDR2 FQNEAQ (reference sequence). With 3 bases clipped from V and 5 bases from J, the junction kept 1 base outside the gene matches. The CDR3 sequence: CASSLAGGETQYF. The DNA of the CDR3 is TGTGCCAGCAGCTTGGCGGGAGGGGAGACCCAGTACTTC.

This clonotype was counted many times. The rearrangement links TRBV12-3 or TRBV12-4 to TRBJ2-7; D is perhaps TRBD1 (5 bases). The CDR3 extends over 14 amino acids. The germline V and J ends were trimmed by 6 bases and 7 bases, with 19 bases remaining between them. CDR3 DNA sequence: TGTGCCAGCAGCCCCACCGACAGTTTCGGGGAGCAGTACTTC. This codes for CASSPTDSFGEQYF.

This clonotype was seen repeatedly, ten times or more. This sequence may be a read error, since a much larger clone differs from it by one base. The chain couples TRBV18 to TRBJ2-1, with a possible D match to TRBD2 (6 bases). The CDR3 is made up of 16 amino acids. The germline gives CDR1 KGHSH, CDR2 LQKENI. V lost 1 base and J lost 5, with 15 bases in between. The CDR3 DNA follows: TGTGCCAGCTCACCACGTGGGAGGAGTAACAACAATGAGCAGTTCTTC. As protein: CASSPRGRSNNNEQFF.

Many counts were recorded for this clonotype. CDR3 residues: CASSIVTGNSNQPQHF. The DNA of the CDR3 is TGTGCCAGTAGTATTGTAACAGGGAATAGCAATCAGCCCCAGCATTTT. The rearrangement links TRBV19 to TRBJ1-5, with a tentative D call TRBD1 (6 bases). CDR3 length: 16 residues. V was shortened by 3 bases and J by 0 bases, with 12 bases between the two germline ends. Germline loops: CDR1 LNHDA, CDR2 SQIVND (reference sequence).

Regarding this clonotype: This likely reflects a read error, since a far larger clone is one base away. The genes are TRBV6-2 or TRBV6-3 and TRBJ2-1, with TRBD1 identical over 9 bases. The V gene end was trimmed by 4 bases and the J gene end by 12 bases; junction bases not matched to a gene: 13. The CDR3 spans 15 residues. Germline V gene data show CDR1 as MNHEY and CDR2 as SVGEGT. The CDR3 region has the DNA TGTGCCAGCAGTTCCTACGGGACAGGGATCGGTGGGCAGTTCTTC. Translation gives CASSSYGTGIGGQFF.

About this clonotype itself: This may be a read error, as it is one base from a much larger clone. The chain couples TRBV6-6 to TRBJ2-2; 10 bases match TRBD2. J gave up 8 bases and V 5 bases, and 5 bases lay outside the gene matches. The CDR3 has 14 amino acids. The V gene's germline CDR1 is MNHNY and CDR2 SVGAGI (reference sequence). DNA for the CDR3: TGTGCCAGCAGTCCTAGCGGGAGTTTGGGGGAGCTGTTTTTT. Amino acids: CASSPSGSLGELFF.

Many counts were recorded for this clonotype. The chain combines TRBV6-2 or TRBV6-3 with TRBJ1-5, with no clear D. The CDR3 totals 12 residues. Germline V lookup: CDR1 MNHEY, CDR2 SVGEGT. Deletions cut 6 bases from V and 3 bases from J, with 6 bases between. In nucleotides, the CDR3 is TGTGCCAGCAGACGGATCAATCAGCCCCAGCATTTT. Translation: CASRRINQPQHF.

The table lists this clonotype with a few counts. The chain uses TRBV5-1 and TRBJ2-1; D is unresolved. The CDR3 spans 16 residues. Germline CDR1 SGHRS, CDR2 YFSETQ. V was trimmed by 2 bases and J by 4 bases, leaving 16 bases between them. As DNA, the CDR3 is TGCGCCAGCAGCTTAGCTTTTGGTACCTCGTACAATGAGCAGTTCTTC. Its translation: CASSLAFGTSYNEQFF.

A note on this clonotype: This may stem from a read error, because a much larger clone lies one nucleotide away. The rearrangement uses TRBV7-2 and TRBJ2-7; tentatively, D is TRBD2 (5 bases). The germline gives CDR1 SGHTA, CDR2 FQGNSA. CDR3 length equals 15 residues. Here the CDR3 DNA reads TGTGCCAGCGGCTTAGCGCTCGGCAACTCCTACGAGCAGTACTTC. Encoded protein: CASGLALGNSYEQYF.